The 32 T cell receptor beta chains presented below share a single source sample, sequenced in a study of cytomegalovirus exposure and HLA in healthy donors. This PCR relied on a set of 60 Vbeta primers and 13 Jbeta primers. Profiling relied on immunoSEQ multiplex PCR, and the TCRdb table lists in-frame clones only, not all of them. The sample lists 75,000 to 100,000 clones, around 81% seen once, with roughly 5% in the top ten. The specimen sequenced was PBMCs. These receptors originate from a man aged 35 to 55 in good health and CMV-seropositive.

CDR3 residues: CASSLGTVSNEKLFF. CDR3 nucleotide sequence: TGTGCCAGCAGCTTAGGGACAGTTAGTAATGAAAAACTGTTTTTT. The chain is built from TRBV7-8 and TRBJ1-4; tentatively, D is TRBD1 (6 bases). CDR1 is SGHVS and CDR2 is FQNEAQ in the germline V gene. The CDR3 covers 15 residues. Trimming shortened V by 1 base and J by 4 bases, and 10 bases separated the two germline ends.

The rearrangement joins TRBV5-8 to TRBJ2-5, with D unresolved. The J call may be incorrect, as the DNA end agrees better with TRBJ2-7. The CDR3 length is 12 residues. The V gene's germline CDR1 is SGHTS and CDR2 YDEGEE. The CDR3 bases are TGTGCCAGCAGCCTTACGGTATACGAGCAGTACTTC. Protein product: CASSLTVYEQYF.

The chain employs TRBV28 and TRBJ2-1, with D perhaps TRBD2 (5 bases). The CDR3 contains 15 residues. V lost 6 bases, J lost 0 bases, and 12 bases lay in between. Germline V gives CDR1 MDHEN, CDR2 SYDVKM. The CDR3 region is CASRDSMSSYNEQFF. In nucleotides, the CDR3 is TGTGCCAGCAGGGACTCTATGAGCTCCTACAATGAGCAGTTCTTC. Together with reference TRBV28 and TRBJ2-1, the CDR3 gives the full variable domain: DVKVTQSSRYLVKRTGEKVFLECVQDMDHENMFWYRQDPGLGLRLIYFSYDVKMKEKGDIPEGYSVSREKKERFSLILESASTNQTSMYLCASRDSMSSYNEQFFGPGTRLTVL.

This chain joins TRBV19 and TRBJ2-7; D ambiguous. The CDR3 loop spans 13 amino acids. Germline CDR1 reads LNHDA; CDR2 reads SQIVND (reference sequence). Deletions cut 6 bases from V and 2 bases from J, with 11 bases between. The DNA for the CDR3 is TGTGCCAGTAGCCCCACAGCCCCCTACGAGCAGTACTTC. Translating gives CASSPTAPYEQYF. The full variable domain, completed using reference TRBV19 and TRBJ2-7, is DGGITQSPKYLFRKEGQNVTLSCEQNLNHDAMYWYRQDPGQGLRLIYYSQIVNDFQKGDIAEGYSVSREKKESFPLTVTSAQKNPTAFYLCASSPTAPYEQYFGPGTRLTVT.

The V call is TRBV29-1, the J call TRBJ2-7, with D tentatively TRBD1 (5 bases). V lost 6 bases and J lost 0, with 15 bases in between. This CDR3 contains 14 residues. Looked up from germline, CDR1 is SQVTM and CDR2 is ANQGSEA. The CDR3 nucleotides are TGCAGCGTACGCAGCAGGGTTAGCTCCTACGAGCAGTACTTC. Encoded protein: CSVRSRVSSYEQYF.

This rearrangement joins TRBV19 to TRBJ1-2, with 11 bases identical to TRBD1. The germline V gene has CDR1 LNHDA and CDR2 SQIVND (reference sequence). The V and J ends lost 4 bases and 5 bases, in that order; junction bases with no gene match: 3. The CDR3 spans 14 residues. CDR3 nucleotides: TGTGCCAGTAGTACCGGACAGGGGGCATATGGCTACACCTTC. Translated, it gives CASSTGQGAYGYTF.

The chain has TRBV7-8 and TRBJ1-5; D may be TRBD1 (6 bases). The CDR3 runs 15 residues. Germline-derived CDR1 and CDR2 are SGHVS and FQNEAQ. V was trimmed by 1 base and J by 6 bases, leaving 13 bases between them. This CDR3 reads CASSLGAGVGQPQHF. DNA for the CDR3: TGTGCCAGCAGCTTAGGGGCAGGGGTTGGTCAGCCCCAGCATTTT.

A few counts support this clone. This sequence joins TRBV27 and TRBJ1-4, with 8 bases matching TRBD1. This CDR3 contains 13 residues. Looked up from germline, CDR1 is MNHEY and CDR2 is SMNVEV (reference sequence). The V segment lost 8 bases and the J segment 4 bases; nucleotides outside the gene matches: 3. CDR3 sequence: CASGGQGNEKLFF. The CDR3 DNA follows: TGTGCCAGCGGCGGACAGGGTAATGAAAAACTGTTTTTT.

V is TRBV5-1 and J is TRBJ2-7; tentative D call: TRBD1 (7 bases). Germline CDR1 is SGHRS and CDR2 is YFSETQ. The V end was cut by 0 bases, the J end by 3 bases, with 13 bases between. This CDR3 comprises 15 residues. The CDR3 sequence: CASSLVGGGSYEQYF. DNA for the CDR3: TGCGCCAGCAGCTTGGTAGGAGGGGGCAGCTACGAGCAGTACTTC.

The chain employs TRBV6-5 and TRBJ1-1; the match to TRBD1 covers 8 bases. With 5 bases clipped from V and 5 bases from J, the junction kept 7 bases outside the gene matches. This CDR3 comprises 14 residues. Germline V gene lookup returns CDR1 MNHEY and CDR2 SVGAGI. The CDR3 DNA reads TGTGCCAGCAGTCGACAGGGGTATGGAACTGAAGCTTTCTTT. It specifies CASSRQGYGTEAFF.

The chain links TRBV7-2 to TRBJ1-6; TRBD1 might be the D (6 bases). This CDR3 has 15 amino acids. Germline V gene lookup returns CDR1 SGHTA and CDR2 FQGNSA. V was pared by 3 bases and J by 7 bases, with 13 bases between. In DNA, the CDR3 is TGTGCCAGCAGCTTTCAGGGGTCAGCGAATTCACCCCTCCACTTT. Translating it yields CASSFQGSANSPLHF.

This rearrangement joins TRBV5-1 to TRBJ1-2; no clear D. The germline gives CDR1 SGHRS, CDR2 YFSETQ. The length of the CDR3 is 15 residues. V lost 4 bases and J 3 bases, leaving 16 bases between the germline ends. The DNA for the CDR3 is TGCGCCAGCAGCCTGCGTGAGGGAGGTCACTATGGCTACACCTTC. It is translated as CASSLREGGHYGYTF. Full variable domain (missing parts from reference TRBV5-1 and TRBJ1-2): KAGVTQTPRYLIKTRGQQVTLSCSPISGHRSVSWYQQTPGQGLQFLFEYFSETQRNKGNFPGRFSGRQFSNSRSEMNVSTLELGDSALYLCASSLREGGHYGYTFGSGTRLTVV.

The V gene is TRBV28, the J gene TRBJ2-7; D is possibly TRBD2 (5 bases). Germline V gene data show CDR1 as MDHEN and CDR2 as SYDVKM. Trimming took 3 bases from V and 7 from J, leaving 10 bases between them. The CDR3 length is 12 residues. CDR3 in DNA: TGTGCCAGCAGTTTCGCCCCGGGGGAGCAGTACTTC. It is translated as CASSFAPGEQYF.

This chain connects TRBV7-9 to TRBJ2-7; TRBD2 matches at 8 bases. J gave up 0 bases and V 1 base, and 14 bases lay outside the gene matches. CDR3 size: 19 residues. CDR1 SEHNR and CDR2 FQNEAQ come from the germline V gene (reference sequence). CDR3 sequence (DNA): TGTGCCAGCAGCTTAGTGGGCGTGGTAGCGGGACACAGCTCCTACGAGCAGTACTTC. Protein sequence: CASSLVGVVAGHSSYEQYF.

V is TRBV19 and J is TRBJ2-7; 7 bases agree with TRBD1. Trimming removed 6 bases from V and 5 bases from J; junction bases left unmatched: 7. The CDR3 extends over 13 amino acids. Germline CDR1 LNHDA, CDR2 SQIVND (reference sequence). The CDR3, as DNA: TGTGCCAGTAGGACAGGGTTCGGTCACGAGCAGTACTTC. Protein: CASRTGFGHEQYF.

V usage is TRBV9 and J usage is TRBJ2-4, with D possibly matching TRBD2 (6 bases). This CDR3 region has 19 residues. Germline V CDR1 and CDR2: SGDLS, YYNGEE. Trimming removed 2 bases at V and 0 bases at J, with 21 bases between. For the CDR3, the DNA is TGTGCCAGCAGCGTGTATCACGCGGGGTACGCCCTAGCCAAAAACATTCAGTACTTC. This encodes CASSVYHAGYALAKNIQYF.

V usage is TRBV6-5 and J usage is TRBJ1-1, with D perhaps TRBD1 (6 bases). CDR3 length equals 14 residues. The germline V gene has CDR1 MNHEY and CDR2 SVGAGI. Trimming took off 2 bases at V and 0 bases at J, with 7 bases between the two ends. The CDR3 region has the DNA TGTGCCAGCAGTTACGACAGGATGAACACTGAAGCTTTCTTT. Translation: CASSYDRMNTEAFF.

The chain is built from TRBV4-2 and TRBJ2-1, with 8 bases fitting TRBD1. V lost 0 bases, J lost 7 bases, and 11 bases stayed unmatched. Germline assignment: CDR1 LGHNA and CDR2 YNFKEQ. The CDR3 runs to 17 residues. CDR3 amino acids: CASSQDQGDRYMNEQFF. Here the CDR3 DNA reads TGTGCCAGCAGCCAAGATCAGGGGGACAGGTACATGAATGAGCAGTTCTTC.

V gene TRBV7-9 combines with J gene TRBJ2-3; D not resolved. The germline V gene has CDR1 SEHNR and CDR2 FQNEAQ (reference sequence). V shed 3 bases and J shed 0 bases, with 10 bases lying between them. The CDR3 is made up of 15 amino acids. This CDR3 reads CASSFIYRSTDTQYF. Here the CDR3 DNA reads TGTGCCAGCAGCTTTATCTACCGTAGCACAGATACGCAGTATTTT.

The chain combines TRBV11-2 with TRBJ2-2; D might be TRBD2 (5 bases). V was clipped by 4 bases and J by 5 bases, with 5 bases between them. The germline CDR1 and CDR2 sequences are SGHAT and FQNNGV. There are 12 residues in the CDR3. The CDR3, as DNA: TGTGCCAGCAGCTGGACTACCGGGGAGCTGTTTTTT. Amino acids: CASSWTTGELFF.

This chain uses TRBV9 with TRBJ2-3, with 7 nucleotides matching TRBD1. V gave up 4 bases and J gave up 1 base; unmatched junction bases: 15. The germline V gene encodes CDR1 SGDLS and CDR2 YYNGEE. The CDR3 runs 18 residues. CDR3 in amino acids: CASSPRKGANLRTDTQYF. CDR3 coding DNA: TGTGCCAGCAGCCCTCGCAAGGGGGCCAACCTGCGCACAGATACGCAGTATTTT.

The CDR3 reads CASSDRPDSNQPQHF. The DNA of the CDR3 is TGTGCCAGCAGTGACAGGCCCGATAGCAATCAGCCCCAGCATTTT. The chain joins TRBV6-1 to TRBJ1-5; D unresolved. This CDR3 is built from 15 residues. The germline gives CDR1 MNHNS, CDR2 SASEGT. Trimming took 3 bases from V and 0 from J, leaving 9 bases between them.

This clone was seen a handful of times. Other DNA sequences within the sample encode an identical CDR3. The chain links TRBV6-1 to TRBJ1-1, with 9 bases aligning to TRBD1. The CDR3 is made up of 15 amino acids. Germline V gene lookup returns CDR1 MNHNS and CDR2 SASEGT. J gave up 2 bases and V 6 bases, and 7 bases lay outside the gene matches. CDR3 in DNA: TGTGCCAGCAGAGACCGGGACAGGGTCAACACTGAAGCTTTCTTT. Translated: CASRDRDRVNTEAFF.

The chain combines TRBV5-1 with TRBJ2-1; TRBD2 is a possible D gene (6 bases). CDR1 and CDR2 (germline): SGHRS, YFSETQ. This CDR3 contains 15 residues. V was cut by 2 bases and J by 6 bases, with 15 bases left in between. CDR3 loop: CASSFGDWSGNEQFF. In DNA form, the CDR3 reads TGCGCCAGCAGCTTCGGGGACTGGAGCGGCAATGAGCAGTTCTTC.

This sequence joins TRBV7-6 and TRBJ2-1; 10 bases align to TRBD1. Germline V gene lookup returns CDR1 SGHVS and CDR2 FNYEAQ. J was trimmed by 2 bases and V by 5 bases; bases with no gene match: 6. The CDR3 covers 16 residues. For the CDR3, the DNA is TGTGCCAGCAGCCCCTGGACAGGGGGAACCTACAATGAGCAGTTCTTC. Residues: CASSPWTGGTYNEQFF. The variable domain in full, with the rest retrieved from reference TRBV7-6 and TRBJ2-1, is GAGVSQSPRYKVTKRGQDVALRCDPISGHVSLYWYRQALGQGPEFLTYFNYEAQQDKSGLPNDRFSAERPEGSISTLTIQRTEQRDSAMYRCASSPWTGGTYNEQFFGPGTRLTVL.

CDR3 bases: TGTGCCAGCAGTGGGGACAGGGGCTATGGCTACACCTTC. It yields the protein CASSGDRGYGYTF. The gene calls are TRBV25-1 and TRBJ1-2; 10 bases map to TRBD1. J gave up 4 bases and V 4 bases, and 0 bases lay outside the gene matches. The CDR3 covers 13 residues. Per the germline V gene, CDR1 is MGHDK and CDR2 is SYGVNS.

V usage is TRBV13 and J usage is TRBJ2-7; TRBD1 is a possible D gene (6 bases). Germline assignment: CDR1 PRHDT and CDR2 FYEKMQ (reference sequence). CDR3 length equals 14 residues. V was trimmed by 0 bases and J by 3 bases, leaving 9 bases between them. In DNA form, the CDR3 reads TGTGCCAGCAGCTTAGGCAGGGGAAGCTACGAGCAGTACTTC. Amino acids: CASSLGRGSYEQYF.

The chain is built from TRBV18 and TRBJ2-3; 9 bases agree with TRBD2. J was trimmed by 5 bases and V by 3 bases; bases with no gene match: 3. This CDR3 is built from 14 residues. The V gene's germline CDR1 is KGHSH and CDR2 LQKENI. The CDR3 DNA reads as TGTGCCAGCTCACCGTCGCGGGGGGGAGATACGCAGTATTTT. As protein: CASSPSRGGDTQYF.

The gene calls are TRBV2 and TRBJ1-4; tentative D call: TRBD1 (5 bases). The CDR3 consists of 15 residues. The germline CDR1 and CDR2 sequences are SNHLY and FYNNEI. Trimming stripped 1 base from V and 8 bases from J, with 14 bases between. CDR3 amino acids: CASSEGGDVGEKLFF. DNA for the CDR3: TGTGCCAGCAGTGAAGGGGGGGATGTTGGGGAAAAACTGTTTTTT.

The chain combines TRBV7-2 with TRBJ2-7; 11 nucleotides align to TRBD2. The CDR3 runs to 15 residues. V was pared by 5 bases and J by 3 bases, with 6 bases of the junction left unmatched. Germline CDR1 and CDR2: SGHTA and FQGNSA. The CDR3 sequence: CASSPLAGELYEQYF. The CDR3 coding sequence is TGTGCCAGCAGCCCACTAGCGGGGGAACTCTACGAGCAGTACTTC.

This clone appeared a single time. This sequence joins TRBV5-1 and TRBJ2-2; D is perhaps TRBD1 (6 bases). Trimming cost V 2 bases and J 2 bases, with 10 bases left between them. Germline lookup yields CDR1 SGHRS and CDR2 YFSETQ. The CDR3 contains 15 residues. The CDR3 sequence is CASSFDRFNTGELFF. In nucleotides, the CDR3 is TGCGCCAGCAGCTTCGACAGGTTTAACACCGGGGAGCTGTTTTTT.

The chain carries TRBV11-2 and TRBJ2-3; no clear D. This CDR3 is built from 14 residues. Germline V gene data show CDR1 as SGHAT and CDR2 as FQNNGV. V was cut by 2 bases and J by 3 bases, with 9 bases left in between. The CDR3, as DNA: TGTGCCAGCAGCTTACAGGTTAGGACAGATACGCAGTATTTT. This encodes CASSLQVRTDTQYF.